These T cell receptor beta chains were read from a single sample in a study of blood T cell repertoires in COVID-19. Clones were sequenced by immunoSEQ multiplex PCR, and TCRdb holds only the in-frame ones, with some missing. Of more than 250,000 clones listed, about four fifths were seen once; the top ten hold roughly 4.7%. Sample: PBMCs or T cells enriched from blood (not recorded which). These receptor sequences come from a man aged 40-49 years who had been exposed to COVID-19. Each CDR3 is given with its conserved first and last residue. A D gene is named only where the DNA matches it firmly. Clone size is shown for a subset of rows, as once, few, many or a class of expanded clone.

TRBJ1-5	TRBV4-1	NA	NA	CASMETASGDQPQHF	TGCGCCAGCATGGAAACCGCGTCGGGAGATCAGCCCCAGCATTTT
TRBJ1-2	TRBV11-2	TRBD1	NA	CASSINLGQDLSYGYTF	TGTGCCAGCAGCATTAACCTCGGACAGGATTTAAGCTATGGCTACACCTTC
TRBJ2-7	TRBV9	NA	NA	CASGGHTYEQYF	TGTGCCAGCGGGGGCCATACCTACGAGCAGTACTTC
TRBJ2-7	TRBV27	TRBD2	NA	CASSIRLAGGPAFYEQYF	TGTGCCAGCAGTATCCGACTAGCGGGAGGGCCAGCCTTCTACGAGCAGTACTTC
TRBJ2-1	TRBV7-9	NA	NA	CASSPTRATGRLGNEQFF	TGTGCCAGCAGCCCGACCCGAGCGACAGGGAGGTTGGGCAATGAGCAGTTCTTC
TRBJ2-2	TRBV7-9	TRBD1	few	CASSPYRDRNTGELFF	TGTGCCAGCAGTCCATACCGGGACAGAAACACCGGGGAGCTGTTTTTT
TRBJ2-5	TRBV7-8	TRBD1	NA	CASRPQQGFGQETQYF	TGTGCCAGCAGGCCTCAACAGGGGTTTGGACAAGAGACCCAGTACTTC
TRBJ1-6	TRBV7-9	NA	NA	CASSPINSPLHF	TGTGCCAGCAGCCCCATTAATTCACCCCTCCACTTT
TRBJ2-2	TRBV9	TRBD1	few	CASSGSPGGLAGELFF	TGTGCCAGCAGCGGCTCCCCAGGGGGCTTAGCCGGGGAGCTGTTTTTT
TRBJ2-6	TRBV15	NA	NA	CATSRDPVRAGANVLTF	TGTGCCACCAGCAGAGACCCGGTCAGGGCTGGGGCCAACGTCCTGACTTTC
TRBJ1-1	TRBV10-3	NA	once	CAISDHSKGTEAFF	TGTGCCATCAGTGACCACTCCAAGGGGACTGAAGCTTTCTTT
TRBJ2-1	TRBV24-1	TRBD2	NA	CATSSHKRGYNEQFF	TGTGCCACCAGTTCTCATAAGCGGGGTTACAATGAGCAGTTCTTC
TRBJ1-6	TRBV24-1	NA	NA	CATSDPGTLAPLHF	TGTGCCACCAGTGATCCCGGGACTCTAGCACCCCTCCACTTT
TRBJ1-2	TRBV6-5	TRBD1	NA	CASSVGTANYGYTF	TGTGCCAGCAGCGTCGGGACAGCTAACTATGGCTACACCTTC
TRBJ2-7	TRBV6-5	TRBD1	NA	CASSRTGGLLEQYF	TGTGCCAGCAGTCGGACAGGAGGTCTACTCGAGCAGTACTTC
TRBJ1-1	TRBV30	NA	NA	CAGRSGQFSAEAFF	TGTGCCGGGAGGTCCGGACAGTTTTCCGCTGAAGCTTTCTTT
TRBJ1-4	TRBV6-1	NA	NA	CASSEPLATVKNEKLFF	TGTGCCAGCAGTGAACCTCTCGCAACAGTAAAGAATGAAAAACTGTTTTTT
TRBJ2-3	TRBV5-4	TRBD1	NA	CASSSQGATQYF	TGTGCCAGCAGCTCTCAGGGGGCTACGCAGTATTTT
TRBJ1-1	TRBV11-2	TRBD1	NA	CASSSPRTGLTEAFF	TGTGCCAGCAGCTCACCGAGGACAGGGCTAACCGAAGCTTTCTTT
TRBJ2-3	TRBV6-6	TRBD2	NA	CASSTSGIGTDTQYF	TGTGCCAGCAGTACTAGCGGGATTGGGACAGATACGCAGTATTTT
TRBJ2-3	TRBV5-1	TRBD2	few	CASSIGTSGRGDTQYF	TGCGCCAGCAGCATCGGGACTAGCGGGAGAGGAGATACGCAGTATTTT
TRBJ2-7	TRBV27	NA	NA	CASRGGGGHEQYF	TGTGCCAGCAGAGGGGGGGGAGGCCACGAGCAGTACTTC
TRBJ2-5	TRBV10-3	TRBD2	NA	CAAASGLYQETQYF	TGTGCCGCCGCTAGCGGACTGTACCAAGAGACCCAGTACTTC
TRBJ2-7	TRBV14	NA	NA	CASSHRRGAYEQYF	TGTGCCAGCAGCCATCGGCGGGGAGCCTACGAGCAGTACTTC
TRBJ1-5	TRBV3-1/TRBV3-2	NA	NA	CASSSYSNQPQHF	TGTGCCAGCAGCTCCTATAGCAATCAGCCCCAGCATTTT
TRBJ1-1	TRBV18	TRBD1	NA	CASSSRQGTFSTEAFF	TGTGCCAGCTCATCTAGACAGGGAACCTTTAGCACTGAAGCTTTCTTT
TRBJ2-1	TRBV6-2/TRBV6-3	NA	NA	CASSPPGVGLREQFF	TGTGCCAGCAGTCCCCCCGGAGTGGGGCTGCGTGAGCAGTTCTTC
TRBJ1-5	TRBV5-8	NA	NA	CASSLESTQPQHF	TGTGCCAGCAGCTTGGAGAGCACTCAGCCCCAGCATTTT
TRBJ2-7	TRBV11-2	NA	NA	CATRPPAVDEQYF	TGTGCCACCAGACCGCCTGCGGTCGACGAGCAGTACTTC
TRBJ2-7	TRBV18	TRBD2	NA	CASSPGLAGEEQYF	TGTGCCAGCTCACCCGGACTAGCGGGTGAAGAGCAGTACTTC
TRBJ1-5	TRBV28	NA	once	CASRIPTGLRNQPQHF	TGTGCCAGCAGAATACCCACAGGGTTGAGGAATCAGCCCCAGCATTTT
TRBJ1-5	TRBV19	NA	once	CASKKTVLTYQPQHF	TGTGCCAGTAAAAAGACTGTCTTAACTTATCAGCCCCAGCATTTT
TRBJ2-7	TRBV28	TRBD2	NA	CASRTIPSSGNYEQYF	TGTGCCAGCAGAACTATACCGAGTAGCGGGAACTACGAGCAGTACTTC
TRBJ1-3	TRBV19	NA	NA	CASSTRGNTIYF	TGTGCCAGTAGTACTAGAGGAAACACCATATATTTT
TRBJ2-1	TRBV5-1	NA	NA	CASSFGGNNEQFF	TGCGCCAGCAGCTTCGGCGGGAACAATGAGCAGTTCTTC
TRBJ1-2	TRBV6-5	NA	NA	CASSYHEGPNYGYTF	TGTGCCAGCAGTTATCATGAGGGTCCTAACTATGGCTACACCTTC
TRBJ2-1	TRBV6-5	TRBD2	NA	CASSSWRENEQFF	TGTGCCAGCAGCTCCTGGCGGGAGAATGAGCAGTTCTTC
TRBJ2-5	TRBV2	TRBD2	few	CASASGPKETQYF	TGTGCCAGCGCTAGCGGGCCAAAAGAGACCCAGTACTTC
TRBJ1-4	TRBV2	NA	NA	CASKRQAEKLFF	TGTGCCAGCAAACGACAGGCTGAAAAACTGTTTTTT
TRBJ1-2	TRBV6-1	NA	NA	CASSEEGPGLTYGYTF	TGTGCCAGCAGTGAAGAGGGCCCGGGACTGACCTATGGCTACACCTTC
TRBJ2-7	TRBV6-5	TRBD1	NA	CASKPGQGNYEQYF	TGTGCCAGCAAACCCGGACAGGGGAACTACGAGCAGTACTTC
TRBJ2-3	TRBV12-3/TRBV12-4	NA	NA	CASRQDITDTQYF	TGTGCCAGCCGTCAGGATATCACAGATACGCAGTATTTT
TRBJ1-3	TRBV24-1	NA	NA	CATSDSRTPSSGNTIYF	TGTGCCACCAGTGACAGTCGGACACCAAGCTCTGGAAACACCATATATTTT
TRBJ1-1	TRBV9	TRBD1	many	CASSARQGNTEAFF	TGTGCCAGCAGCGCAAGACAGGGGAACACTGAAGCTTTCTTT
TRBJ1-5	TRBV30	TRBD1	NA	CAWGRDRANQPQHF	TGTGCCTGGGGCCGGGACAGAGCCAATCAGCCCCAGCATTTT
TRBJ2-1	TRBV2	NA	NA	CASSEINRSEQFF	TGTGCCAGCAGTGAAATAAACAGGTCGGAGCAGTTCTTC
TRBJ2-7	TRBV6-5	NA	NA	CASSWDFEVEQYF	TGTGCCAGCAGTTGGGACTTCGAGGTCGAGCAGTACTTC
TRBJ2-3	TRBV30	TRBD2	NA	CAWSKGLASSDTQYF	TGTGCCTGGAGTAAAGGACTAGCGAGCTCAGATACGCAGTATTTT
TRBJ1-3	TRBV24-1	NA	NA	CATSDLTDGNTIYF	TGTGCCACCAGTGATTTGACAGATGGAAACACCATATATTTT
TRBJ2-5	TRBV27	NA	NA	CASSLLQKETQYF	TGTGCCAGCAGTTTATTGCAGAAAGAGACCCAGTACTTC
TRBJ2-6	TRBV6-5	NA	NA	CASLDPGVGANVLTF	TGTGCCAGCCTAGACCCAGGGGTTGGGGCCAACGTCCTGACTTTC
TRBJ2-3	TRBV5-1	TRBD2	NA	CASSFGGSIDTQYF	TGCGCCAGCAGCTTTGGCGGGAGTATCGATACGCAGTATTTT
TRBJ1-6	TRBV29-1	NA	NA	CSVRVETGSPLHF	TGCAGCGTGAGGGTGGAGACAGGTTCACCCCTCCACTTT
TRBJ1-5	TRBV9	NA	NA	CASSVEEGFINQPQHF	TGTGCCAGCAGCGTAGAAGAGGGTTTTATCAATCAGCCCCAGCATTTT
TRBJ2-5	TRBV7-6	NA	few	CASSPSGSGQETQYF	TGTGCCAGCAGCCCATCCGGGTCCGGTCAAGAGACCCAGTACTTC
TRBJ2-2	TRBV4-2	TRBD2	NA	CASSQEGGFTGELFF	TGTGCCAGCAGCCAAGAGGGGGGGTTTACCGGGGAGCTGTTTTTT
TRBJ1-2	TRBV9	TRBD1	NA	CASSPRQGFLGGYGYTF	TGTGCCAGCAGCCCCCGACAGGGGTTCTTGGGAGGCTATGGCTACACCTTC
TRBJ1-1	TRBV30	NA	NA	CAWSVGSEAFF	TGTGCCTGGAGTGTAGGGAGTGAAGCTTTCTTT
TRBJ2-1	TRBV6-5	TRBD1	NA	CASRALDRVSYEQFF	TGTGCCAGCAGGGCCCTCGACAGGGTTTCATATGAGCAGTTCTTC